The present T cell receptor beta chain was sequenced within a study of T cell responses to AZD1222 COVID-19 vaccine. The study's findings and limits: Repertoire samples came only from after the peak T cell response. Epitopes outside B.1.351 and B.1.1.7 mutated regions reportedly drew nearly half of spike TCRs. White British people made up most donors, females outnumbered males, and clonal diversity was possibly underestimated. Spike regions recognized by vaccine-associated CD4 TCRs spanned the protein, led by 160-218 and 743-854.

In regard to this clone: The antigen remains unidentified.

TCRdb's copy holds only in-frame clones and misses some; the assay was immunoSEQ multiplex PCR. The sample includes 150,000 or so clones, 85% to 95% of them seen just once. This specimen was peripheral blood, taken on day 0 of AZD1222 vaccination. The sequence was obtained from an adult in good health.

CDR3 in amino acids: CASSSTGIGNTIYF. The CDR3 DNA follows: TGTGCCAGCAGTTCGACAGGGATTGGAAACACCATATATTTT. The J gene is TRBJ1-3, the V gene TRBV25-1; 7 nucleotides line up with TRBD1. Trimming cost V 5 bases and J 3 bases; bases outside gene matches: 4. Germline assignment: CDR1 MGHDK and CDR2 SYGVNS. The CDR3 length is 14 residues. Supplemented by reference TRBV25-1 and TRBJ1-3, the full variable domain reads EADIYQTPRYLVIGTGKKITLECSQTMGHDKMYWYQQDPGMELHLIHYSYGVNSTEKGDLSSESTVSRIRTEHFPLTLESARPSHTSQYLCASSSTGIGNTIYFGEGSWLTVV.